These 20 T cell receptor beta chains came from one sample sequenced in a study of CD8+ T cells in alopecia areata. Following RNA extraction, reverse transcription yielded cDNA that acted as the sequencing template. TCRdb's table, derived via immunoSEQ multiplex PCR, lists solely in-frame clones and lacks some. In the table there are tens of thousands of clones, approximately 50% of which are singletons. The material sequenced was NKG2D-high CD8+ T cells sorted from blood. The receptors originated from a human donor with alopecia areata.

The chain joins TRBV2 to TRBJ2-5; 11 nucleotides match TRBD2. From germline, CDR1 is SNHLY and CDR2 FYNNEI. This CDR3 is 15 amino acids long. V was pared by 6 bases and J by 0 bases, with 3 bases of the junction left unmatched. Here the CDR3 reads CASSGTSGDQETQYF. The CDR3 nucleotides read TGTGCCAGCAGCGGGACTAGCGGAGACCAAGAGACCCAGTACTTC. Supplemented by reference TRBV2 and TRBJ2-5, the full variable domain reads EPEVTQTPSHQVTQMGQEVILRCVPISNHLYFYWYRQILGQKVEFLVSFYNNEISEKSEIFDDQFSVERPDGSNFTLKIRSTKLEDSAMYFCASSGTSGDQETQYFGPGTRLLVL.

This clone was picked up a small number of times. The chain uses TRBV12-5 and TRBJ1-5, with D maybe TRBD1 (5 bases). The germline V gene has CDR1 LGHNT and CDR2 FRNRAP. CDR3 length: 13 residues. V was shortened by 6 bases and J by 7 bases, with 13 bases between the two germline ends. The CDR3 nucleotides are TGTGCTAGTGGGCCTAGTCAGGGACAGCCCCAGCATTTT. Translated, it gives CASGPSQGQPQHF.

The table lists this clone with a count of one. The rearrangement uses TRBV30 and TRBJ1-2, with 10 positions matching TRBD1. This CDR3 spans 15 amino acids. Trimming cost V 5 bases and J 5 bases; bases outside gene matches: 11. The germline V gene has CDR1 GTSNPN and CDR2 SVGIG (reference sequence). The CDR3 sequence: CAWSPGQGLRYGYTF. The CDR3 DNA sequence: TGTGCCTGGTCCCCGGGACAGGGGCTGCGGTATGGCTACACCTTC.

In this sample, this clone turned up a few times. V usage is TRBV20-1 and J usage is TRBJ2-1, with 11 bases fitting TRBD2. The ends lost 4 bases at V and 16 bases at J; junction bases unmatched: 6. The CDR3 spans 11 residues. Per the germline V gene, CDR1 is DFQATT and CDR2 is SNEGSKA (reference sequence). The CDR3 reads CSATTSGGNFF. CDR3 in DNA: TGCAGTGCTACTACTAGCGGGGGCAACTTCTTC.

This clone was observed a few times. V usage is TRBV6-5 and J usage is TRBJ2-3; D ambiguous. V was trimmed by 0 bases and J by 0 bases, leaving 10 bases between them. The CDR3 runs 16 residues. The germline V gene encodes CDR1 MNHEY and CDR2 SVGAGI. CDR3 region: CASSYSLGPSTDTQYF. In DNA, the CDR3 is TGTGCCAGCAGTTACTCTCTAGGCCCCAGCACAGATACGCAGTATTTT.

This chain connects TRBV5-6 to TRBJ1-1, with TRBD1 matching over 9 bases. V shed 5 bases and J 6 bases; nucleotides not matched to a gene: 8. Per the germline V gene, CDR1 is SGHDT and CDR2 is YYEEEE. CDR3 length: 14 residues. The CDR3 spells CASRTGTGFSEAFF. The DNA of the CDR3 is TGTGCCAGCAGGACCGGGACAGGGTTTTCTGAAGCTTTCTTT.

The rearrangement links TRBV27 to TRBJ1-2; 11 bases align to TRBD1. This CDR3 spans 14 amino acids. After removal of 10 bases from V and 4 bases from J, the junction contained 8 bases not matched to a gene. CDR1 and CDR2 from the germline V gene are MNHEY and SMNVEV (reference sequence). The CDR3 region is CATGTGGFAYGYTF. The CDR3, as DNA: TGTGCCACCGGGACAGGGGGATTTGCCTATGGCTACACCTTC.

A few counts support this clone. The V gene is TRBV5-1, the J gene TRBJ2-1, with 7 bases fitting TRBD2. The CDR3 has 17 amino acids. The J segment lost 1 base and the V segment lost 0 bases, leaving 7 bases of the junction unmatched. The germline gives CDR1 SGHRS, CDR2 YFSETQ. CDR3 protein: CASSLVASGASYNEQFF. DNA for the CDR3: TGCGCCAGCAGCTTGGTTGCAAGCGGGGCTTCCTACAATGAGCAGTTCTTC. The whole variable domain, filled in from reference TRBV5-1 and TRBJ2-1, reads KAGVTQTPRYLIKTRGQQVTLSCSPISGHRSVSWYQQTPGQGLQFLFEYFSETQRNKGNFPGRFSGRQFSNSRSEMNVSTLELGDSALYLCASSLVASGASYNEQFFGPGTRLTVL.

The rearrangement uses TRBV4-1 and TRBJ2-7; D may correspond to TRBD1 or TRBD2 (5 bases each). CDR3 size: 17 residues. Deletions cut 0 bases from V and 2 bases from J, with 17 bases between. CDR1 is MGHRA, CDR2 YSYEKL, per germline. The CDR3 sequence is CASSQEEAHRSAYEQYF. The CDR3 coding sequence is TGCGCCAGCAGCCAAGAGGAGGCGCACAGGTCAGCCTACGAGCAGTACTTC.

The V and J genes are TRBV6-6 and TRBJ2-5, with D maybe TRBD1 (7 bases). The CDR3 totals 15 residues. CDR1 is MNHNY and CDR2 is SVGAGI in the germline V gene (reference sequence). V lost 6 bases and J 0 bases, leaving 14 bases between the germline ends. CDR3 coding DNA: TGTGCCAGCAGCCCCGCGGGGACAGACCAAGAGACCCAGTACTTC. Its protein product is CASSPAGTDQETQYF.

This chain links TRBV9 with TRBJ2-5; TRBD2 agrees at 11 bases. After removal of 4 bases from V and 5 bases from J, the junction contained 7 bases not matched to a gene. Germline CDR1 SGDLS, CDR2 YYNGEE. CDR3 length: 15 amino acids. CDR3 loop: CASSLSGGGRETQYF. The DNA of the CDR3 is TGTGCCAGCAGCCTTAGCGGGGGGGGCCGGGAGACCCAGTACTTC.

V and J are TRBV7-2 and TRBJ2-2; D might be TRBD1 (5 bases). Germline-derived CDR1 and CDR2 are SGHTA and FQGNSA. V was pared by 3 bases and J by 4 bases, with 9 bases between. The CDR3 contains 14 residues. CDR3 DNA: TGTGCCAGCAGCTTTCCAGGGTCCACCGGGGAGCTGTTTTTT. Protein: CASSFPGSTGELFF.

V gene TRBV6-5 combines with J gene TRBJ2-7; no definite D call. The V end was cut by 8 bases, the J end by 3 bases, with 14 bases between. The CDR3 consists of 13 residues. Germline CDR1 and CDR2: MNHEY and SVGAGI. The CDR3 nucleotides read TGTGCCAGCGCCGTGGGTTTGGGCTACGAGCAGTACTTC. It translates to CASAVGLGYEQYF.

V and J are TRBV5-1 and TRBJ1-1; a weak D match, TRBD1 (6 bases). Germline assignment: CDR1 SGHRS and CDR2 YFSETQ. This CDR3 comprises 13 residues. The V end lost 5 bases, the J end lost 4 bases, and 12 bases lay between the germline ends. The CDR3 spells CASSREGVTEAFF. CDR3 DNA: TGCGCCAGCAGTAGGGAGGGGGTCACTGAAGCTTTCTTT.

This clone was seen more than once but under ten times. The chain recombines TRBV14 with TRBJ2-1; TRBD2 aligns across 7 bases. This CDR3 comprises 16 residues. V was clipped by 1 base and J by 4 bases; unmatched bases: 7. Germline CDR1 and CDR2: SGHDN and FVKESK. The CDR3 coding sequence is TGTGCCAGCAGCCAAGTTCCAGCGGGACCTTACAATGAGCAGTTCTTC. This sequence encodes CASSQVPAGPYNEQFF.

This sequence joins TRBV29-1 and TRBJ2-2; TRBD2 is a possible D gene (6 bases). The V gene's germline CDR1 is SQVTM and CDR2 ANQGSEA. V lost 3 bases and J lost 5, with 13 bases in between. This CDR3 comprises 14 residues. CDR3 nucleotide sequence: TGCAGCGTTGACTACGGGGGTGGAACCGGGGAGCTGTTTTTT. This codes for CSVDYGGGTGELFF.

This rearrangement joins TRBV11-3 to TRBJ1-1; D unresolved. CDR3 length: 14 residues. The V gene's germline CDR1 is SGHNT and CDR2 YENEEA. Trimming pared 1 base from V and 10 bases from J, leaving 16 bases between. This CDR3 reads CASSLAGPSWGAFF. The CDR3 region has the DNA TGTGCCAGCAGCTTAGCTGGACCCAGCTGGGGAGCTTTCTTT.

The rearrangement joins TRBV7-9 to TRBJ1-1; D gene unclear. This CDR3 has 14 amino acids. Trimming removed 3 bases at V and 4 bases at J, with 12 bases between. Germline V gives CDR1 SEHNR, CDR2 FQNEAQ (reference sequence). The CDR3 loop is CASSLGRRITEAFF. DNA for the CDR3: TGTGCCAGCAGCTTGGGGAGACGAATCACTGAAGCTTTCTTT.

This chain links TRBV11-2 with TRBJ2-7, with D possibly being TRBD1 (5 bases). The CDR3 extends over 13 amino acids. Trimming cost V 2 bases and J 3 bases, with 8 bases left between them. The germline V gene encodes CDR1 SGHAT and CDR2 FQNNGV. In DNA, the CDR3 is TGTGCCAGCAGCTTATTCGGACACTACGAGCAGTACTTC. Translated: CASSLFGHYEQYF.

The V gene is TRBV28, the J gene TRBJ2-1; TRBD1 aligns across 8 bases. Germline V gene data show CDR1 as MDHEN and CDR2 as SYDVKM. With 1 base clipped from V and 7 bases from J, the junction kept 6 bases outside the gene matches. This CDR3 region has 15 residues. CDR3 DNA: TGTGCCAGCAGTTTATTCCAGACAGGGGCTAATGAGCAGTTCTTC. Translated, it gives CASSLFQTGANEQFF.